This TCR beta chain was recorded in a study of blood T cell repertoires in COVID-19. Looking at the study overall: Whether acute or convalescent, the COVID-19 samples came from the United States, Italy and Spain. Nucleic acid was either cDNA or gDNA, and it came from T cells, B-cell-depleted T cells, or PBMCs.

As originally analysed: Estimation of nucleated cell counts was performed using reference gene primer amplification. Using immunoSEQ multiplex PCR, the repertoire was profiled, and TCRdb retains in-frame clones only, with some absent. For V, J and clone size, that table is used; D and trimming come from the DNA. The sample has approximately 54,000 clones; about 86% are singletons. This CDR3 is 14 amino acids long. V was clipped by 7 bases and J by 6 bases, with 16 bases between them. From germline, CDR1 is MNHEY and CDR2 SVGAGI. This clonotype was sampled from a man older than 75 with active COVID-19. The chain has TRBV6-5 and TRBJ2-1, with D possibly TRBD2 on 6 matching bases. The sequencing sample was made of peripheral blood. DNA for the CDR3: TGTGCCAGCAATTTCCAGCGGGCCCTCAATGAGCAGTTCTTC. This translates into CASNFQRALNEQFF.